The text below deals with one T cell receptor (beta chain). The data belong to a study of blood T cell repertoires in COVID-19. Some clones are missing from TCRdb's copy, which holds only in-frame ones; the method was immunoSEQ multiplex PCR. There are 160,000 or so clones in the sample; roughly nine tenths occur only once, and roughly a sixth lies in the top ten. Germline trimming cut 2 bases from V and 6 bases from J; bases unmatched to any gene: 12. This CDR3 contains 17 residues. In germline, CDR1 is LNHDA, CDR2 SQIVND (reference sequence). The chain employs TRBV19 and TRBJ1-5; TRBD1 agrees at 8 bases. This receptor was taken from a man in his 60s with active or convalescent COVID-19. Source material: peripheral blood. The CDR3 nucleotides are TGTGCCAGTAGTATACTTCCATCAGGGGGCCGGGGTCAGCCCCAGCATTTT. Its translation is CASSILPSGGRGQPQHF.